This is a list of T cell receptor beta chains from one sample in a study of T cell responses to AZD1222 COVID-19 vaccine. Sequenced by immunoSEQ multiplex PCR; TCRdb stores in-frame clones only, minus some. The sample includes tens of thousands of clones, roughly 82% seen only once; the top ten take 5% to 6%. This material consisted of peripheral blood, taken on day 0 of AZD1222 vaccination. Receptor source: an adult in good health. The CDR3 runs from the conserved cysteine through the conserved F or W. The order of the fields is V gene, J gene, CDR3 protein.

v_call: TRBV7-6
j_call: TRBJ2-1
cdr3_aa: CASSPLGLAGYNEQFF

v_call: TRBV12-3/TRBV12-4
j_call: TRBJ2-2
cdr3_aa: CASSLWESGELFF

v_call: TRBV15
j_call: TRBJ2-4
cdr3_aa: CATSRDLGGENIQYF

v_call: TRBV10-3
j_call: TRBJ1-4
cdr3_aa: CAARQGANEKLFF

v_call: TRBV4-2
j_call: TRBJ2-7
cdr3_aa: CASSQETGPPSSYEQYF

v_call: TRBV20-1
j_call: TRBJ2-3
cdr3_aa: CSASRTDTQYF

v_call: TRBV10-3
j_call: TRBJ1-3
cdr3_aa: CAISALGTGNSGNTIYF

v_call: TRBV11-3
j_call: TRBJ2-5
cdr3_aa: CASSFPVAGGQETQYF

v_call: TRBV5-4
j_call: TRBJ2-7
cdr3_aa: CASSSSRGTGRWEQYF

v_call: TRBV4-3
j_call: TRBJ1-2
cdr3_aa: CASSPGTGINYGYTF

v_call: TRBV6-5
j_call: TRBJ2-7
cdr3_aa: CASTTDREPYEQYF

v_call: TRBV20-1
j_call: TRBJ1-1
cdr3_aa: CSGFLNTEAFF